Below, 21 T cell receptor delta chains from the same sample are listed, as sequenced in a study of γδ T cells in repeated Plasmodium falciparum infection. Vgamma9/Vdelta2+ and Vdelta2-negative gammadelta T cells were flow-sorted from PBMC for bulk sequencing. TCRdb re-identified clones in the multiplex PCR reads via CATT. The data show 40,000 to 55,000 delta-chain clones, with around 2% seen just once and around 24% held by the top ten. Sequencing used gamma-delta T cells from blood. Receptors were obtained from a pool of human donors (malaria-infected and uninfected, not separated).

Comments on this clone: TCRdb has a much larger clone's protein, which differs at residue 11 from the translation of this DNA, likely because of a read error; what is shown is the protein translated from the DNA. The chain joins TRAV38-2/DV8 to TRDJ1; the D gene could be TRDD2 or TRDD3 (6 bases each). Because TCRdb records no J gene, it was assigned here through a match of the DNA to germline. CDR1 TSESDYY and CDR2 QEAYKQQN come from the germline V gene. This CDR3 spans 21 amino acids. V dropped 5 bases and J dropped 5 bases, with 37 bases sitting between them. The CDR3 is CAYSLPLILPSGDLLLDKLIF. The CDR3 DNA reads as TGTGCTTATAGCCTTCCCCTCATCCTTCCCTCGGGGGACCTACTGTTAGATAAACTCATCTTT.

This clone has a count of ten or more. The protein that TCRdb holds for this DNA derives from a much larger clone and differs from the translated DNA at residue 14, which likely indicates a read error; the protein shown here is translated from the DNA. The CDR3 DNA follows: TGTGCTCTTGGGAGAGGGAAGACCCCCTGGACTGGGGGATGCCGAGATAAACTCATCTTT. It codes for CALGRGKTPWTGGCRDKLIF. V is TRDV1 and J is TRDJ1; 10 nucleotides align to TRDD3. This CDR3 is built from 20 residues. Germline values: CDR1 TSWWSYY, CDR2 QGS. The V segment lost 5 bases and the J segment 5 bases; nucleotides outside the gene matches: 23.

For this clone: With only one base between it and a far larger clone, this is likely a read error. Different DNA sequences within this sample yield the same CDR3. The CDR3 is CACDLLGDNKLIF. Here the CDR3 DNA reads TGTGCCTGTGACCTACTGGGAGATAATAAACTCATCTTT. V and J are TRDV2 and TRDJ1; a weak D match, TRDD3 (6 bases). As TCRdb names no J gene, one was assigned here on the basis of a DNA match to germline. CDR3 length: 13 amino acids. Germline assignment: CDR1 GEAIGNYY and CDR2 EKD. V lost 3 bases, J lost 6 bases, and 13 bases lay in between.

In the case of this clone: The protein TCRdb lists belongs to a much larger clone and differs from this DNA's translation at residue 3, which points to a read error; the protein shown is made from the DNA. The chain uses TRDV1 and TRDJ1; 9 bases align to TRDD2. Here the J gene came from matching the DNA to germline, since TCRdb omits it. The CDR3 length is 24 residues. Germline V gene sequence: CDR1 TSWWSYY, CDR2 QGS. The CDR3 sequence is CAPGELRLPTTLGVGRLYTDKLIF. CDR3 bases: TGTGCTCCTGGGGAACTACGCCTTCCTACAACGCTGGGGGTTGGTCGGCTTTACACCGATAAACTCATCTTT.

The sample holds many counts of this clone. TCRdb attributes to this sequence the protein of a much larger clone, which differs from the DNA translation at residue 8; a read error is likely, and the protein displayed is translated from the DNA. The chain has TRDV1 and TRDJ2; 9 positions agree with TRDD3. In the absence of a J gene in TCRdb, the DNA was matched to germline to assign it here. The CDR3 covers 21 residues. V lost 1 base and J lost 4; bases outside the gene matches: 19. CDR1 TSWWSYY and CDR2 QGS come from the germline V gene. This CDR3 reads CALGEPQSFTGGRYRTAQLFF. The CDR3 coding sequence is TGTGCTCTTGGGGAACCACAGTCTTTCACTGGGGGACGTTATCGGACAGCACAACTCTTCTTT.

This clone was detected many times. DNA of the CDR3: TGTGCCTGTGACCAACCCGGGGGGGGACCCCCCGTCGATAAACTCATCTTT. Its protein product is CACDQPGGGPPVDKLIF. The chain combines TRDV2 with TRDJ1, with D perhaps TRDD3 (6 bases). TCRdb carries no J gene annotation; the J gene was assigned here by matching the DNA with germline. The CDR3 contains 17 residues. CDR1 GEAIGNYY and CDR2 EKD come from the germline V gene. Trimming took off 3 bases at V and 4 bases at J, with 23 bases between the two ends.

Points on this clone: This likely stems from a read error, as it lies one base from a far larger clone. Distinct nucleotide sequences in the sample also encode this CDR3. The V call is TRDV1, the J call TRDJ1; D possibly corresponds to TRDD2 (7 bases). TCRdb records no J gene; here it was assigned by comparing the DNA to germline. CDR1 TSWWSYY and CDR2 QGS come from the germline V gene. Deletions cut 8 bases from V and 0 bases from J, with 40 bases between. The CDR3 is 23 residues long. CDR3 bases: TGTGCTCTTAGCTTCCTATTATTTCCATCGGTACTGGGAGATATCAACTACACCGATAAACTCATCTTT. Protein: CALSFLLFPSVLGDINYTDKLIF.

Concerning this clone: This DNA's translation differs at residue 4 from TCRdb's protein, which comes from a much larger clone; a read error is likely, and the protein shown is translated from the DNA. CDR3 residues: CALVRLRPDKLIF. Written as DNA, the CDR3 is TGTGCTCTTGTGCGCCTAAGGCCCGATAAACTCATCTTT. This chain joins TRDV1 and TRDJ1; D ambiguous. Germline matching of the DNA provided the J gene here, since TCRdb leaves it blank. Between the trimmed V and J ends, which lost 7 bases and 3 bases, there was a span of 12 bases. Germline V gene lookup returns CDR1 TSWWSYY and CDR2 QGS. The CDR3 runs to 13 residues.

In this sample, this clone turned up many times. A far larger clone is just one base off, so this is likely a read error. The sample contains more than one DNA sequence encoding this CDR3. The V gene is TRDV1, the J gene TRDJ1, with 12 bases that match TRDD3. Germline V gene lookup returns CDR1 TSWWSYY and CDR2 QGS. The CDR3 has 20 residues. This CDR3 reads CALGEGLPYWGIPYTDKLIF. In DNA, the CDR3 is TGTGCTCTTGGGGAAGGTCTACCGTACTGGGGGATACCGTACACCGACAAACTCATCTTT.

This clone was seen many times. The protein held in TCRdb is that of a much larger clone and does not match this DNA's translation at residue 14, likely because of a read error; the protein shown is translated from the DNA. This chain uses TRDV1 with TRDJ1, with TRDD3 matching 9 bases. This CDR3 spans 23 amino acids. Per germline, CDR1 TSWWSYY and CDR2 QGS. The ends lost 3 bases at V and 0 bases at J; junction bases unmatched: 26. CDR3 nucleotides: TGTGCTCTTGGGGACCCGACCCCATCCCGTACTGGGGGACACGCGGGGTACACCGATAAACTCATCTTT. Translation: CALGDPTPSRTGGHAGYTDKLIF.

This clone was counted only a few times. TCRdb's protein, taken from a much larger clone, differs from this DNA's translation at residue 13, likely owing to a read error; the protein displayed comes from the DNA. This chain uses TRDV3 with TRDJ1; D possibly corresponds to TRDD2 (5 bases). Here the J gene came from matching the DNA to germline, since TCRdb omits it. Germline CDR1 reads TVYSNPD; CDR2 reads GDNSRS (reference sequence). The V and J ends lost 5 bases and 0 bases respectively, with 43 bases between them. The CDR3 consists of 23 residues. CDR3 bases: TGTGCCAGACGAGAACTGCAGCCTTACCCCATCCCCTTCAAAGCCCCGTACACCGATAAACTCATCTTT. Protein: CARRELQPYPIPFKAPYTDKLIF. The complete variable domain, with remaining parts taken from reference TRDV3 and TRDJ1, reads CDKVTQSSPDQTVASGSEVVLLCTYDTVYSNPDLFWYRIRPDYSFQFVFYGDNSRSEGADFTQGRFSVKHILTQKAFHLVISPVRTEDSATYYCARRELQPYPIPFKAPYTDKLIFGKGTRVTVEP.

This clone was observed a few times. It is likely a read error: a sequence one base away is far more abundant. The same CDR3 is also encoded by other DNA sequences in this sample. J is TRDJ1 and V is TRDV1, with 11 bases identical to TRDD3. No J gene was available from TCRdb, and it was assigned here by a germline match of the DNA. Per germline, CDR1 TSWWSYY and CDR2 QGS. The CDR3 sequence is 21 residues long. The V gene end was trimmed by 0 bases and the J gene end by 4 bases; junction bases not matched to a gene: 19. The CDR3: CALGELGLPTWGIRGVDKLIF. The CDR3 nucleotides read TGTGCTCTTGGGGAACTAGGACTTCCTACATGGGGGATACGAGGAGTCGATAAACTCATCTTT.

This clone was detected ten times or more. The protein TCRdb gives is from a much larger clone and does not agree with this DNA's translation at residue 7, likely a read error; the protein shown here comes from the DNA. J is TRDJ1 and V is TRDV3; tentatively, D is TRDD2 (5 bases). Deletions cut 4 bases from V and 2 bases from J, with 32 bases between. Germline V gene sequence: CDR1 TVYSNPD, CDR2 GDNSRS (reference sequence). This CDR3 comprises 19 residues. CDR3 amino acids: CASITLPPIFPSETDKLIF. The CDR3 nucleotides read TGTGCCTCTATCACCCTACCTCCCATCTTCCCTTCGGAGACCGATAAACTCATCTTT.

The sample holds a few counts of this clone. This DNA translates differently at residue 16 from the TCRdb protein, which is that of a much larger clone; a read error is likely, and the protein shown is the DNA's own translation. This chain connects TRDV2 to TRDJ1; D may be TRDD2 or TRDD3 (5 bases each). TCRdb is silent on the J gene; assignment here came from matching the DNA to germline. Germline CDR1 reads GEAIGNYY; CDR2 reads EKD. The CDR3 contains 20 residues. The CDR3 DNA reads TGTGCCTGTGACTCGGTCGCCGTTCGGGGGGCTTCCCTGTACACCGAGAAACTCATCTTT. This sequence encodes CACDSVAVRGASLYTEKLIF.

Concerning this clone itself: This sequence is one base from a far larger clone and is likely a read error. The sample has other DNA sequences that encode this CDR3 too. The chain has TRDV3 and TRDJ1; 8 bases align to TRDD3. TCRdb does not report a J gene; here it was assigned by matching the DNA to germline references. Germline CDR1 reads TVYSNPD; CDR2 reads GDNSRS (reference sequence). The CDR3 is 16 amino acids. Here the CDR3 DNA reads TGCGCCTTCTCGTCTGGGGGAACCCCTTGGGGGGATAAACTCATCTTT. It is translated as CAFSSGGTPWGDKLIF.

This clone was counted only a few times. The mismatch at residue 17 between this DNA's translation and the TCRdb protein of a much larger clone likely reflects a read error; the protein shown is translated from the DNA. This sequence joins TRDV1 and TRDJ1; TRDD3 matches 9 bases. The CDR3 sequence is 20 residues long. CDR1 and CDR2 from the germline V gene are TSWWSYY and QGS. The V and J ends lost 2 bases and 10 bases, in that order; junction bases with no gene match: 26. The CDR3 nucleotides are TGTGCTCTTGGGGAATCCGGCTGGCGGGGATACGTTTCTCCGGATTTGGGACTCATCTTT. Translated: CALGESGWRGYVSPDLGLIF.

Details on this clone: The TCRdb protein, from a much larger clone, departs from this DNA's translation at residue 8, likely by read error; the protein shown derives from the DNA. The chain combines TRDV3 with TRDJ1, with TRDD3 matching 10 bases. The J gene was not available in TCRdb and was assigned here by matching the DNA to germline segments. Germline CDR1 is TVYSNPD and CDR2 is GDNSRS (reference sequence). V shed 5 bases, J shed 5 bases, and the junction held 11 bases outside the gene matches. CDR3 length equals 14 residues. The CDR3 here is CAVLWGISPDKLIF. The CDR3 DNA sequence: TGTGCCGTACTCTGGGGGATATCTCCGGATAAACTCATCTTT.

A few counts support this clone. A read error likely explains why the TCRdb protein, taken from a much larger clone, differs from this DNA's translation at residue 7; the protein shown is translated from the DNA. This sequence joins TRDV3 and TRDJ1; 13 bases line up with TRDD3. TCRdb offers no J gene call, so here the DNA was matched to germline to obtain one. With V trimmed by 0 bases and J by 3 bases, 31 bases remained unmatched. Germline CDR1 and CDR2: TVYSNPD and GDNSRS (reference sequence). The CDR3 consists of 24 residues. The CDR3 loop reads CAFSLPGQGLPTSTGGYEADKLIF. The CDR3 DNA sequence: TGTGCCTTTAGCTTACCAGGCCAGGGCCTTCCTACCAGTACTGGGGGATACGAGGCCGATAAACTCATCTTT.

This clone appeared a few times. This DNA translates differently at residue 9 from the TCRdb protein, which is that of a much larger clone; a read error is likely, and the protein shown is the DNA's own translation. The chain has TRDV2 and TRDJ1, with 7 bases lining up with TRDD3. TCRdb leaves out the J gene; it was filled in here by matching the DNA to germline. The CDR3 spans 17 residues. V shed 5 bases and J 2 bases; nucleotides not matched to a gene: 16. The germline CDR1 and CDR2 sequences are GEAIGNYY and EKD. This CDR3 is CACGGDRGKKTTDKLIF. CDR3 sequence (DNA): TGTGCCTGTGGGGGGGATCGGGGGAAGAAGACAACCGATAAACTCATCTTT.

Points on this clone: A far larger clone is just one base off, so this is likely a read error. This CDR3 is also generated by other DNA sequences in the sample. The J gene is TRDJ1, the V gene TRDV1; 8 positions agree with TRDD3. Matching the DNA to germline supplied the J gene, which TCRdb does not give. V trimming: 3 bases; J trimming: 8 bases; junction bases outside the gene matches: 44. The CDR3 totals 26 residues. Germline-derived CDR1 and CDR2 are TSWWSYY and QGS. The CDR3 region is CALGDGRFLFLGGMGDRAREDGKLIF. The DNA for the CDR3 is TGTGCTCTTGGGGACGGCCGCTTCCTTTTCCTTGGAGGGATGGGGGATCGTGCACGAGAAGACGGCAAACTCATCTTT.

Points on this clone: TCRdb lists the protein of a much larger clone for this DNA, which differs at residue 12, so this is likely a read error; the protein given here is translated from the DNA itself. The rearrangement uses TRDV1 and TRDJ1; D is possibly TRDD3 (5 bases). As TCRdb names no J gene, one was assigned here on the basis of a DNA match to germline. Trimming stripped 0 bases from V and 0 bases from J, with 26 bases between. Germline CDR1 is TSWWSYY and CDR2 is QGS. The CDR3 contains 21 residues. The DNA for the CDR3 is TGTGCTCTTGGGGAACTAAGCTCCGTATGGGCCCGGGGGCCGTACACCGATAAACTCATCTTT. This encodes CALGELSSVWARGPYTDKLIF.